Shown below are 32 T cell receptor beta chains from a single sample sequenced in a study of T cell repertoires in cytomegalovirus infection (dated by TCRdb to between 2019 and 2020). Sequencing used an Illumina HiSeq 1500. TCRdb itself trimmed the public reads at Q25 with fastp, ran MiXCR and retained productive beta chains. All rows with the same CDR3 protein become a single entry with the most common DNA and genes. The sample contains fewer than 550,000 distinct CDR3 sequences, more than 15% of them found a single time. Clones ranked in the top ten supply roughly a quarter of the sample. Input material: CD8+ T cells from PBMCs. The receptors stem from a human donor in good health (CMV status not recorded). Some clones in this sample may be carry-over from other donors' samples.

Of note for this clonotype: A junction boundary mismatches the germline segment, possibly from a read error. The chain combines TRBV12-3 or TRBV12-4 with TRBJ2-2; a weak D match, TRBD2 (5 bases). This CDR3 has 15 residues. CDR3: CASSFGCFYTGELFF. The DNA of the CDR3 is TGTGCCAGCAGTTTTGGTTGTTTTTACACCGGGGAGCTTTTTTTT.

The table lists this clonotype with a few counts. The gene calls are TRBV4-2 and TRBJ2-1, with 7 bases matching TRBD2. The V gene's germline CDR1 is LGHNA and CDR2 YNFKEQ. V was pared by 3 bases and J by 5 bases, with 4 bases of the junction left unmatched. This CDR3 region has 14 residues. Written as DNA, the CDR3 is TGTGCCAGCAGCCAGTGGGGGGGAAACAATGAGCAGTTCTTC. As protein: CASSQWGGNNEQFF.

The chain links TRBV3-1 to TRBJ1-6; TRBD1 might be the D (5 bases). The CDR3 runs to 17 residues. Germline V CDR1 and CDR2: LGHDT, YNNKEL (reference sequence). Trimming stripped 4 bases from V and 0 bases from J, with 13 bases between. The CDR3 protein is CASSPRGVSSYNSPLHF. The CDR3 DNA sequence: TGTGCCAGCAGCCCCCGGGGCGTGAGCTCCTATAATTCACCCCTCCACTTT.

Comment on this clonotype: The conserved phenylalanine or tryptophan is not found at the CDR3 terminus, so this likely reflects a read error. The chain couples TRBV9 to TRBJ2-2; perhaps TRBD2 as D (6 bases). Germline-derived CDR1 and CDR2 are SGDLS and YYNGEE. The length of the CDR3 is 16 residues. The CDR3: CASRVGGARWTGELFL. In DNA form, the CDR3 reads TGTGCAAGCAGAGTAGGAGGGGCACGGTGGACCGGGGAGCTGTTTTTA.

This clonotype was seen ten or more times. The chain couples TRBV12-3 or TRBV12-4 to TRBJ2-1; possible D gene TRBD2, 7 bases. The V and J ends lost 10 bases and 3 bases respectively, with 13 bases between them. The CDR3 is made up of 13 amino acids. For the CDR3, the DNA is TGTGCCATCCAGGGGACTAACTACAATGAGCAGTTCTTC. Its translation is CAIQGTNYNEQFF.

The chain uses TRBV2 and TRBJ1-5; a weak D match, TRBD1 (5 bases). The CDR3 has 16 amino acids. Germline V CDR1 and CDR2: SNHLY, FYNNEI. Trimming shortened V by 4 bases and J by 3 bases, and 16 bases separated the two germline ends. The CDR3 nucleotides are TGTGCCAGCAGTGCGGGGACCCTAGAACTCAATCAGCCCCAGCATTTT. This translates into CASSAGTLELNQPQHF.

The chain recombines TRBV4-1 with TRBJ2-5, with 7 bases identical to TRBD2. Germline values: CDR1 MGHRA, CDR2 YSYEKL. The length of the CDR3 is 15 residues. The V gene end was trimmed by 3 bases and the J gene end by 2 bases; junction bases not matched to a gene: 6. In nucleotides, the CDR3 is TGCGCCAGCAGCCAGACTTCGCGGGGGCAAGAGACCCAGTACTTC. The encoded protein is CASSQTSRGQETQYF.

The V gene is TRBV10-2, the J gene TRBJ2-1; 14 bases match TRBD2. Germline V lookup: CDR1 WSHSY, CDR2 SAAADI. This CDR3 is 15 amino acids long. With 6 bases clipped from V and 7 bases from J, the junction kept 5 bases outside the gene matches. The CDR3 coding sequence is TGCGCCAGCAGACCCGGGACTAGCGGGAGTAATGAGCAGTTCTTC. As protein: CASRPGTSGSNEQFF.

This clonotype has a handful of counts. The chain recombines TRBV7-9 with TRBJ2-3; TRBD1 might be the D (5 bases). This CDR3 is built from 16 residues. V was shortened by 4 bases and J by 4 bases, with 18 bases between the two germline ends. CDR1 and CDR2 from the germline V gene are SEHNR and FQNEAQ (reference sequence). Here the CDR3 reads CASSSRQPEMADTQYF. Here the CDR3 DNA reads TGTGCCAGCAGCTCCAGACAGCCCGAAATGGCAGATACGCAGTATTTT.

This clonotype was detected ten times or more. The V and J genes are TRBV5-5 and TRBJ1-1; 7 bases align to TRBD1. Looked up from germline, CDR1 is SGHKS and CDR2 is YYEKEE (reference sequence). With 2 bases clipped from V and 11 bases from J, the junction kept 3 bases outside the gene matches. The CDR3 sequence is 11 residues long. CDR3 residues: CASSFTGEAFF. Here the CDR3 DNA reads TGTGCCAGCAGCTTTACAGGGGAGGCTTTCTTT.

This clonotype appeared many times. This chain joins TRBV7-2 and TRBJ2-1; possibly TRBD1 or TRBD2 for D (6 bases each). This CDR3 has 16 residues. Trimming removed 1 base at V and 3 bases at J, with 13 bases between. Germline V lookup: CDR1 SGHTA, CDR2 FQGNSA. The chain's CDR3 is CASSLEGEEFYNEQFF. The CDR3 coding sequence is TGTGCCAGCAGCTTAGAGGGGGAGGAATTCTACAATGAGCAGTTCTTC.

This clonotype turned up a few times. V and J are TRBV19 and TRBJ1-1, with 7 bases fitting TRBD1. Trimming took 1 base from V and 3 from J; bases not matched to a gene: 2. This CDR3 is 14 amino acids long. From germline, CDR1 is LNHDA and CDR2 SQIVND (reference sequence). The CDR3 nucleotides are TGTGCCAGTAGTATAGGAGGGGGCTACACTGAAGCTTTCTTT. It codes for CASSIGGGYTEAFF.

Comments on this clonotype: A single base separates this from a much larger clone, so it may be a read error. The chain is built from TRBV19 and TRBJ1-5; 9 bases are shared with TRBD1. This CDR3 has 15 residues. CDR1 is LNHDA, CDR2 SQIVND, per germline (reference sequence). Unmatched junction bases numbered 8, after V lost 5 bases and J lost 6 bases. The CDR3 reads CASSPRDRAGQPQHF. CDR3 bases: TGTGCCAGTAGTCCTCGGGACAGGGCTGGTCAGCCCCAGCATTTT.

This clonotype occurred many times. The V call is TRBV4-1, the J call TRBJ2-6; tentatively, D is TRBD1 (7 bases). Trimming removed 1 base at V and 2 bases at J, with 12 bases between. The CDR3 is 17 residues long. Germline CDR1 and CDR2: MGHRA and YSYEKL. DNA of the CDR3: TGCGCCAGCAGCCAAGTCCAGGGGGGTACTGGGGCCAACGTCCTGACTTTC. It translates to CASSQVQGGTGANVLTF.

This clonotype was seen many times. The chain has TRBV7-9 and TRBJ2-4; D is perhaps TRBD1 (6 bases). The ends were cut back, 4 bases at V and 0 bases at J, with 19 bases in the middle. Germline assignment: CDR1 SEHNR and CDR2 FQNEAQ (reference sequence). There are 18 residues in the CDR3. The CDR3 sequence: CASSSGGLDRLAKNIQYF. CDR3 coding DNA: TGTGCCAGCAGCTCGGGCGGGTTGGACAGACTAGCCAAAAACATTCAGTACTTC.

Turning to this clonotype: A read error may explain this, as a much larger clone is one base away. This chain links TRBV7-9 with TRBJ2-1; D may correspond to TRBD1 or TRBD2 (7 bases each). Germline V gene lookup returns CDR1 SEHNR and CDR2 FQNEAQ (reference sequence). The CDR3 totals 13 residues. Here the CDR3 reads CASGQGGYNDQFF. CDR3 coding DNA: TGTGCCAGCGGGCAGGGGGGGTACAATGATCAGTTCTTC.

This clonotype was seen many times. The chain combines TRBV6-1 with TRBJ1-6, with TRBD1 identical over 7 bases. With 6 bases clipped from V and 14 bases from J, the junction kept 7 bases outside the gene matches. CDR3 size: 12 residues. Germline V gene sequence: CDR1 MNHNS, CDR2 SASEGT. CDR3 DNA sequence: TGTGCCAGCAGCCCTACAGGGGACTCCCTCCACTTT. Residues: CASSPTGDSLHF.

This clonotype turned up a few times. CDR3 protein: CASFSGTYNNEQFF. CDR3 bases: TGTGCCAGTTTTTCCGGGACATATAACAATGAGCAGTTCTTC. The chain is built from TRBV11-2 and TRBJ2-1; maybe TRBD1 (6 bases). There are 14 residues in the CDR3. Trimming stripped 9 bases from V and 5 bases from J, with 17 bases between. Germline lookup yields CDR1 SGHAT and CDR2 FQNNGV.

This clonotype has ten or more counts. This sequence joins TRBV2 and TRBJ2-3; 8 bases agree with TRBD2. The V gene end was trimmed by 6 bases and the J gene end by 3 bases; junction bases not matched to a gene: 8. From germline, CDR1 is SNHLY and CDR2 FYNNEI. This CDR3 has 15 residues. The chain's CDR3 is CASSPGSGSTDTQYF. CDR3 in DNA: TGTGCCAGCAGCCCCGGAAGCGGGAGTACAGATACGCAGTATTTT.

V and J are TRBV29-1 and TRBJ2-7; possible D gene TRBD2, 6 bases. The CDR3 has 13 residues. Trimming shortened V by 4 bases and J by 2 bases, and 12 bases separated the two germline ends. Germline V gene sequence: CDR1 SQVTM, CDR2 ANQGSEA. The CDR3 reads CSVGGTPTYEQYF. The CDR3 DNA follows: TGCAGCGTTGGGGGGACTCCGACCTACGAGCAGTACTTC.

The V call is TRBV18, the J call TRBJ1-1; the D gene is possibly TRBD1 (5 bases). This CDR3 contains 15 residues. V was clipped by 3 bases and J by 5 bases, with 16 bases between them. CDR1 and CDR2 (germline): KGHSH, LQKENI. CDR3 DNA sequence: TGTGCCAGCTCACCTTCGGGACCCGGGGGTACTGAAGCTTTCTTT. Translation gives CASSPSGPGGTEAFF.

A few counts support this clonotype. V usage is TRBV5-4 and J usage is TRBJ2-1, with TRBD2 as a possible D gene (5 bases). The CDR3 loop spans 16 amino acids. The ends were cut back, 2 bases at V and 4 bases at J, with 16 bases in the middle. Germline lookup yields CDR1 SGHNT and CDR2 YYREEE (reference sequence). CDR3 loop: CASSFSESGNYNEQFF. The CDR3 DNA follows: TGTGCCAGCAGCTTTTCCGAATCGGGGAATTACAATGAGCAGTTCTTC.

Many counts were recorded for this clonotype. The chain couples TRBV5-1 to TRBJ2-2; D not certain. Trimming shortened V by 4 bases and J by 1 base, and 5 bases separated the two germline ends. This CDR3 spans 13 amino acids. Germline values: CDR1 SGHRS, CDR2 YFSETQ. The CDR3 protein is CASSGMNTGELFF. DNA for the CDR3: TGCGCCAGCAGCGGAATGAACACCGGGGAGCTGTTTTTT.

This clonotype occurred many times. The CDR3: CASSGGHTSYEQYF. The CDR3 DNA is TGTGCCAGCAGCGGTGGGCACACCTCCTACGAGCAGTACTTC. The chain links TRBV7-6 to TRBJ2-7, with D hard to call. The CDR3 spans 14 residues. CDR1 SGHVS and CDR2 FNYEAQ come from the germline V gene. Trimming removed 5 bases from V and 0 bases from J, with 11 bases in between.

This rearrangement joins TRBV9 to TRBJ1-2, with TRBD1 as a possible D gene (6 bases). Looked up from germline, CDR1 is SGDLS and CDR2 is YYNGEE. The V and J ends lost 3 bases and 0 bases respectively, with 12 bases between them. This CDR3 contains 15 residues. The chain's CDR3 is CASSGNREPNYGYTF. The CDR3, as DNA: TGTGCCAGCAGCGGAAACAGGGAACCTAACTATGGCTACACCTTC.

This clonotype showed up many times. The chain joins TRBV10-3 to TRBJ1-4, with 7 positions matching TRBD1. Germline-derived CDR1 and CDR2 are ENHRY and SYGVKD. Trimming took 0 bases from V and 5 from J; bases not matched to a gene: 6. The CDR3 runs 16 residues. CDR3 sequence reads: CAISESRQGSNEKLFF. The CDR3 DNA sequence: TGTGCCATCAGTGAGTCGAGACAGGGCTCGAATGAAAAACTGTTTTTT.

The chain is built from TRBV20-1 and TRBJ2-1, with 7 bases identical to TRBD2. The ends lost 1 base at V and 5 bases at J; junction bases unmatched: 11. Germline lookup yields CDR1 DFQATT and CDR2 SNEGSKA (reference sequence). This CDR3 has 16 amino acids. The CDR3 reads CSARAVWAGANNEQFF. The CDR3 DNA reads as TGCAGTGCTAGAGCAGTGTGGGCGGGAGCTAACAATGAGCAGTTCTTC.

This clonotype was recorded at least ten times. The genes are TRBV7-2 and TRBJ1-1; tentative D call: TRBD1 (5 bases). Germline values: CDR1 SGHTA, CDR2 FQGNSA. The CDR3 has 17 amino acids. The V end was cut by 0 bases, the J end by 0 bases, with 14 bases between. The CDR3 DNA reads TGTGCCAGCAGCTTAGCCGTGAGGGGCGCGATGAACACTGAAGCTTTCTTT. This encodes CASSLAVRGAMNTEAFF.

This clonotype has more than one count but fewer than ten. The chain has TRBV20-1 and TRBJ2-6; weak D call: TRBD1 (7 bases). The germline CDR1 and CDR2 sequences are DFQATT and SNEGSKA (reference sequence). V gave up 5 bases and J gave up 2 bases, with 13 bases separating them. The CDR3 loop spans 15 amino acids. The chain's CDR3 is CSAYTRGAGANVLTF. As DNA, the CDR3 is TGCAGTGCTTATACCAGGGGGGCTGGGGCCAACGTCCTGACTTTC.

On this clonotype itself: An end of the junction differs from the germline gene, which may be a read error. The chain employs TRBV12-3 or TRBV12-4 and TRBJ1-2, with unresolved D. The CDR3 covers 16 residues. CDR3 nucleotides: TGTGCCAGCAGTCAAACTCAAAGACCCTCTAACTATGTCTACACCTTC. Protein sequence: CASSQTQRPSNYVYTF.

This clonotype was detected ten times or more. The gene calls are TRBV7-9 and TRBJ2-7; 10 bases are shared with TRBD2. CDR3 length equals 16 residues. The V gene end was trimmed by 3 bases and the J gene end by 1 base; junction bases not matched to a gene: 6. CDR1 SEHNR and CDR2 FQNEAQ come from the germline V gene (reference sequence). CDR3 in DNA: TGTGCCAGCAGCTTCCGGCTAGCGGGAGAGTCCTACGAGCAGTACTTC. It translates to CASSFRLAGESYEQYF. The full variable domain, completed using reference TRBV7-9 and TRBJ2-7, is DTGVSQNPRHKITKRGQNVTFRCDPISEHNRLYWYRQTLGQGPEFLTYFQNEAQLEKSRLLSDRFSAERPKGSFSTLEIQRTEQGDSAMYLCASSFRLAGESYEQYFGPGTRLTVT.

At least ten counts were recorded for this clonotype. J is TRBJ1-1 and V is TRBV7-6; the D is unclear. The CDR3 is made up of 16 amino acids. V lost 3 bases to trimming and J lost 1 base, with 15 bases between them. Germline V gene sequence: CDR1 SGHVS, CDR2 FNYEAQ. The CDR3 is CASSLVQEGKNTEAFF. The CDR3 DNA reads as TGTGCCAGCAGCTTGGTCCAGGAAGGGAAGAACACTGAAGCTTTCTTT.